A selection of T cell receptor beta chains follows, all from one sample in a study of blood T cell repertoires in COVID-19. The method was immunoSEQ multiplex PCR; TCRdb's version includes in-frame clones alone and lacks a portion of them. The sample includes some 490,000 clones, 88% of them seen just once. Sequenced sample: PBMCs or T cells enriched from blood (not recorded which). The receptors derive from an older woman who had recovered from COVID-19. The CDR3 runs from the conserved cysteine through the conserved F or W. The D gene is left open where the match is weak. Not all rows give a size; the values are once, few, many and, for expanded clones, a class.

CASSTGLGTEAFF | TGTGCCAGTAGTACCGGACTGGGCACTGAAGCTTTCTTT | TRBV19 | NA | NA | TRBJ1-1
CASSPERLNTEAFF | TGTGCCAGCAGCCCAGAGAGGCTGAACACTGAAGCTTTCTTT | TRBV11-2 | NA | NA | TRBJ1-1
CASSLLASEQFF | TGTGCCAGCAGCTTACTAGCTTCCGAGCAGTTCTTC | TRBV7-8 | NA | few | TRBJ2-1
CASRGPGQGRRPQHF | TGCGCCAGCAGGGGCCCTGGACAGGGGCGAAGGCCCCAGCATTTT | TRBV10-1 | TRBD1 | NA | TRBJ1-5
CASRNQRLAGGRRTGELFF | TGTGCCAGCAGAAACCAAAGACTAGCGGGGGGGCGTCGGACCGGGGAGCTGTTTTTT | TRBV11-2 | TRBD2 | NA | TRBJ2-2
CASSISAASNYGYTF | TGTGCCAGTAGTATATCGGCAGCGAGTAACTATGGCTACACCTTC | TRBV19 | NA | NA | TRBJ1-2
CASSLASGGAIQETQYF | TGCGCCAGCAGCTTGGCCTCTGGGGGGGCGATCCAAGAGACCCAGTACTTC | TRBV5-1 | NA | NA | TRBJ2-5
CASAQGAGNTIYF | TGTGCCAGCGCACAGGGTGCTGGAAACACCATATATTTT | TRBV3-1/TRBV3-2 | NA | NA | TRBJ1-3
CASSLRQGWGSGANVLTF | TGTGCCAGCAGCTTAAGGCAGGGCTGGGGCTCTGGGGCCAACGTCCTGACTTTC | TRBV7-2 | NA | NA | TRBJ2-6
CASSQRGGADTQYF | TGTGCCAGCAGCCAGCGGGGGGGGGCAGATACGCAGTATTTT | TRBV3-1/TRBV3-2 | TRBD2 | NA | TRBJ2-3
CASSVQGTTGELFF | TGTGCCAGCAGTGTCCAGGGTACCACCGGGGAGCTGTTTTTT | TRBV9 | NA | NA | TRBJ2-2
CASSFGTGRNSPLHF | TGTGCCAGCAGTTTCGGGACTGGTCGTAATTCACCCCTCCACTTT | TRBV28 | NA | NA | TRBJ1-6
CASRSGGTGELFF | TGTGCCAGTAGAAGCGGGGGGACCGGGGAGCTGTTTTTT | TRBV19 | TRBD2 | once | TRBJ2-2
CASSWTSGEVDTQYF | TGTGCCAGCAGCTGGACTAGCGGGGAAGTAGATACGCAGTATTTT | TRBV7-9 | TRBD2 | NA | TRBJ2-3
CSASGQFYNSPLHF | TGCAGTGCTAGTGGGCAGTTCTATAATTCACCCCTCCACTTT | TRBV20-1 | NA | NA | TRBJ1-6
CASSSGVQNEKLFF | TGCGCCAGCAGCTCAGGGGTTCAAAATGAAAAACTGTTTTTT | TRBV5-1 | NA | NA | TRBJ1-4
CATSDLGDTGTTEAFF | TGTGCCACCAGTGATTTAGGGGACACAGGCACCACTGAAGCTTTCTTT | TRBV24-1 | NA | NA | TRBJ1-1
CASSQDLGPQGEKLFF | TGTGCCAGCAGCCAAGATCTCGGCCCTCAGGGTGAAAAACTGTTTTTT | TRBV3-1/TRBV3-2 | NA | NA | TRBJ1-4
CASSMERSVSPLHF | TGTGCCAGTAGTATGGAGCGGTCGGTCTCACCCCTCCACTTT | TRBV19 | NA | NA | TRBJ1-6
CASSGGKGWNEQFF | TGTGCCAGTAGCGGGGGTAAGGGATGGAACGAGCAGTTCTTC | TRBV19 | NA | NA | TRBJ2-1
CASSLDGVYGYTF | TGTGCCAGCAGTTTGGACGGGGTCTATGGCTACACCTTC | TRBV5-4 | NA | NA | TRBJ1-2
CASSLQGEDYGYTF | TGTGCCAGCAGCTTACAGGGGGAAGACTATGGCTACACCTTC | TRBV11-2 | TRBD1 | NA | TRBJ1-2
CAISEVGGGASYEQYF | TGTGCCATCAGTGAGGTTGGCGGGGGGGCGTCCTACGAGCAGTACTTC | TRBV10-3 | TRBD2 | NA | TRBJ2-7
CASSLTSSYEQYF | TGTGCCAGCAGTCTGACAAGCTCCTACGAGCAGTACTTC | TRBV27 | NA | NA | TRBJ2-7
CASSPSISGNTIYF | TGTGCCAGTAGCCCATCTATCTCTGGAAACACCATATATTTT | TRBV19 | NA | NA | TRBJ1-3
CASSFVRRTVSTDTQYF | TGTGCCAGCAGTTTCGTTCGGAGGACAGTAAGCACAGATACGCAGTATTTT | TRBV28 | NA | few | TRBJ2-3
CASSQDITDYSNQPQHF | TGCGCCAGCAGCCAAGATATCACAGACTATAGCAATCAGCCCCAGCATTTT | TRBV4-1 | NA | NA | TRBJ1-5
CASNGQSPSSYNSPLHF | TGTGCCAGTAACGGACAGTCTCCGAGCTCCTATAATTCACCCCTCCACTTT | TRBV19 | NA | NA | TRBJ1-6
CASSASGGGQGLTDTQYF | TGTGCCAGCAGCGCCTCTGGTGGCGGACAGGGTCTCACAGATACGCAGTATTTT | TRBV5-5 | TRBD1 | NA | TRBJ2-3
CASKGFRHSYNEQFF | TGTGCCAGCAAGGGGTTTCGACACTCCTACAATGAGCAGTTCTTC | TRBV2 | NA | once | TRBJ2-1
CASSLDRVGANVLTF | TGTGCCAGCAGCCTAGACAGGGTCGGGGCCAACGTCCTGACTTTC | TRBV7-9 | TRBD1 | NA | TRBJ2-6
CASSSLAGGPTLYNEQFF | TGTGCCAGCAGTTCTTTAGCGGGGGGCCCCACTCTATACAATGAGCAGTTCTTC | TRBV27 | TRBD2 | NA | TRBJ2-1
CASSQGTGPQPQHF | TGTGCCAGCAGCCAAGGGACAGGCCCTCAGCCCCAGCATTTT | TRBV3-1/TRBV3-2 | TRBD1 | NA | TRBJ1-5
CATSDPSGKRYNEQFF | TGTGCCACCAGTGACCCTAGCGGGAAGAGATACAATGAGCAGTTCTTC | TRBV24-1 | TRBD2 | NA | TRBJ2-1
CASRQGTSPGELFF | TGTGCCAGCAGACAGGGGACTAGCCCCGGGGAGCTGTTTTTT | TRBV6-5 | TRBD2 | NA | TRBJ2-2
CASSTWDRVGETQYF | TGTGCCAGCAGCACATGGGACAGGGTAGGAGAGACCCAGTACTTC | TRBV11-2 | TRBD1 | NA | TRBJ2-5
CATSRDSLNQPQHF | TGTGCCACCAGCAGAGATTCACTCAATCAGCCCCAGCATTTT | TRBV15 | NA | NA | TRBJ1-5
CAISETSKGELFF | TGTGCCATCAGTGAGACTTCTAAAGGGGAGCTGTTTTTT | TRBV10-3 | NA | NA | TRBJ2-2
CASTMGGGAYEQYF | TGTGCCAGCACCATGGGGGGAGGAGCCTACGAGCAGTACTTC | TRBV11-2 | NA | NA | TRBJ2-7
CSVVGGAGTEAFF | TGCAGCGTTGTTGGGGGCGCGGGCACTGAAGCTTTCTTT | TRBV29-1 | NA | NA | TRBJ1-1
CASSLGTGTGYTF | TGTGCCAGCAGTTTAGGGACAGGGACCGGCTACACCTTC | TRBV12-3/TRBV12-4 | TRBD1 | NA | TRBJ1-2
CASSLPLSGQGAEFVTGELFF | TGCGCCAGCAGCTTGCCCCTGTCGGGACAGGGGGCCGAATTTGTAACCGGGGAGCTGTTTTTT | TRBV5-1 | TRBD1 | NA | TRBJ2-2
CASSFFSGGDTDTQYF | TGTGCCAGCAGCTTCTTTAGCGGGGGGGACACAGATACGCAGTATTTT | TRBV5-6 | TRBD2 | NA | TRBJ2-3
CASSWDFNYGYTF | TGTGCCAGCAGCTGGGACTTTAACTATGGCTACACCTTC | TRBV2 | NA | NA | TRBJ1-2
CASRSGGATDTQYF | TGTGCCAGCAGGAGCGGGGGGGCGACAGATACGCAGTATTTT | TRBV5-4 | TRBD2 | NA | TRBJ2-3
CASSVDREIMNTEAFF | TGTGCCAGCAGCGTGGACAGGGAGATAATGAACACTGAAGCTTTCTTT | TRBV7-2 | TRBD1 | NA | TRBJ1-1
CASIRTGGAGYGYTF | TGTGCCAGTATAAGGACAGGGGGCGCCGGCTATGGCTACACCTTC | TRBV19 | TRBD1 | once | TRBJ1-2
CASTRGYRDEQYF | TGCGCCAGCACAAGGGGGTATCGGGACGAGCAGTACTTC | TRBV5-1 | NA | NA | TRBJ2-7
CASSSDAGATGNTIYF | TGTGCCAGCAGTTCGGATGCAGGGGCCACTGGAAACACCATATATTTT | TRBV6-5 | NA | NA | TRBJ1-3
CAINNIGGGTEAFF | TGTGCCATCAACAATATTGGGGGGGGCACTGAAGCTTTCTTT | TRBV10-3 | NA | once | TRBJ1-1
CASSDPARLATYNEQFF | TGCGCCAGCAGTGACCCCGCGAGACTAGCCACCTACAATGAGCAGTTCTTC | TRBV10-2 | TRBD2 | NA | TRBJ2-1